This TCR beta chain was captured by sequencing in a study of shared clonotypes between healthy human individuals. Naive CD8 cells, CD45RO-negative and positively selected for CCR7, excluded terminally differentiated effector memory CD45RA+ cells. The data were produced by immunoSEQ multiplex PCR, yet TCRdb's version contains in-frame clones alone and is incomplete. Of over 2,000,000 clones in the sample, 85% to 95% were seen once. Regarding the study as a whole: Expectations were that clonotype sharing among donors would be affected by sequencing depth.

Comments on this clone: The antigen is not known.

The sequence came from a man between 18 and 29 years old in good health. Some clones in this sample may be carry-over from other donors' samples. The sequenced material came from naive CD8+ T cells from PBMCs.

DNA of the CDR3: TGTGCCAGCAGTTTATCTTTCGCGGGAGACGATGAGCAGTTCTTC. Its translation: CASSLSFAGDDEQFF. J is TRBJ2-1 and V is TRBV27; TRBD2 matches 7 bases. Germline V CDR1 and CDR2: MNHEY, SMNVEV (reference sequence). The CDR3 is made up of 15 amino acids. The junction had 7 bases not matched to a gene; V was cut back by 0 bases and J by 8 bases.